The 17 T cell receptor beta chains below come from one sample, sequenced in a study of yellow fever vaccine responses in identical twins. TCRdb re-derived calls from the RT-PCR reads in MiXCR, one entry per CDR3 protein. The table has about 5,800 distinct CDR3 sequences, under 80% seen once. The specimen comprised T cells from blood (PBMCs), unsorted or a sorted subset (not recorded which), sampled before or after yellow fever vaccination (not recorded which). These receptor sequences come from a woman aged 18 to 35 who received the yellow fever vaccine.

CDR3 sequence (DNA): TGCAGTGCTAGAGATTCAGGGGCCTTAACCTACGAGCAGTACTTC. It specifies CSARDSGALTYEQYF. The rearrangement uses TRBV20-1 and TRBJ2-7; a possible D gene is TRBD1 (6 bases). There are 15 residues in the CDR3. V was cut by 0 bases and J by 2 bases, with 14 bases left in between. Germline V gene sequence: CDR1 DFQATT, CDR2 SNEGSKA (reference sequence).

This chain joins TRBV11-1 and TRBJ2-5, with D maybe TRBD2 (6 bases). Trimming took 0 bases from V and 0 from J, leaving 11 bases between them. This CDR3 spans 16 amino acids. From germline, CDR1 is SGHAT and CDR2 FQDESV (reference sequence). The CDR3 sequence is CASSLAGGGNQETQYF. The CDR3 nucleotides read TGTGCCAGCAGCTTAGCGGGAGGCGGGAACCAAGAGACCCAGTACTTC.

The V gene is TRBV6-8, the J gene TRBJ2-1; D uncertain. The ends were cut back, 2 bases at V and 10 bases at J, with 9 bases in the middle. Germline-derived CDR1 and CDR2 are MNHGY and SAAAGT. The CDR3 consists of 12 residues. The CDR3 here is CASSYPSKEQFF. The CDR3 DNA follows: TGTGCCAGCAGTTACCCGAGTAAGGAGCAGTTCTTC.

This clonotype has only a few counts. The V and J genes are TRBV29-1 and TRBJ2-1; 13 bases align to TRBD2. The V segment lost 6 bases and the J segment 4 bases; nucleotides outside the gene matches: 3. Germline CDR1 and CDR2: SQVTM and ANQGSEA. This CDR3 has 14 amino acids. The chain's CDR3 is CSVRTSGGYNEQFF. CDR3 nucleotides: TGCAGCGTCCGGACTAGCGGGGGATACAATGAGCAGTTCTTC.

The V call is TRBV7-6, the J call TRBJ2-5; D gene ambiguous. CDR1 and CDR2 from the germline V gene are SGHVS and FNYEAQ. Trimming took off 2 bases at V and 5 bases at J, with 6 bases between the two ends. The CDR3 totals 12 residues. CDR3 sequence reads: CASSLYSETQYF. Written as DNA, the CDR3 is TGTGCCAGCAGCTTATATTCGGAGACCCAGTACTTC.

The chain uses TRBV11-3 and TRBJ2-1; D is possibly TRBD1 or TRBD2 (6 bases each). Trimming left V 1 base short and J 9 bases short, with 13 bases between. Germline CDR1 reads SGHNT; CDR2 reads YENEEA. This CDR3 is 14 amino acids long. CDR3 protein: CASSLGQVGSEQFF. For the CDR3, the DNA is TGTGCCAGCAGCTTAGGACAGGTCGGGAGTGAGCAGTTCTTC.

Here the CDR3 DNA reads TGTGCCAGCAGCTTATATGGCGGGTACGAGCAGTACTTC. It specifies CASSLYGGYEQYF. This sequence joins TRBV11-2 and TRBJ2-7; tentative D call: TRBD2 (5 bases). V was trimmed by 2 bases and J by 4 bases, leaving 9 bases between them. Germline lookup yields CDR1 SGHAT and CDR2 FQNNGV. The CDR3 totals 13 residues.

The chain joins TRBV15 to TRBJ1-6; 7 bases are a match to TRBD1. V shed 5 bases, J shed 10 bases, and the junction held 11 bases outside the gene matches. This CDR3 is built from 15 residues. Germline assignment: CDR1 LNHNV and CDR2 YYDKDF (reference sequence). This CDR3 is CATSVHGTEQSPLHF. CDR3 bases: TGTGCCACCAGCGTCCACGGGACAGAGCAGTCACCCCTCCACTTT.

V and J are TRBV4-3 and TRBJ2-5; 10 nucleotides line up with TRBD2. Unmatched junction bases numbered 6, after V lost 1 base and J lost 4 bases. The CDR3 has 16 residues. Germline loops: CDR1 LGHNA, CDR2 YSLEER. The CDR3 here is CASSQGGAGGPETQYF. The CDR3 bases are TGCGCCAGCAGCCAAGGGGGAGCGGGAGGGCCAGAGACCCAGTACTTC.

This clonotype was seen a handful of times. The CDR3 bases are TGCAGTGCTGCTACAGGGGGCGGTCAGCCCCAGCATTTT. It codes for CSAATGGGQPQHF. The V gene is TRBV20-1, the J gene TRBJ1-5; 9 positions agree with TRBD1. The V and J ends lost 5 bases and 6 bases, in that order; junction bases with no gene match: 5. The V gene's germline CDR1 is DFQATT and CDR2 SNEGSKA (reference sequence). This CDR3 is 13 amino acids long.

This chain links TRBV20-1 with TRBJ2-4, with D possibly TRBD2 on 5 matching bases. This CDR3 is built from 14 residues. Trimming stripped 4 bases from V and 0 bases from J, with 10 bases between. Per germline, CDR1 DFQATT and CDR2 SNEGSKA (reference sequence). The CDR3 is CSAMSRGAKNIQYF. In nucleotides, the CDR3 is TGCAGTGCTATGTCCCGGGGAGCCAAAAACATTCAGTACTTC.

J is TRBJ2-7 and V is TRBV13; no reliable D call. Germline values: CDR1 PRHDT, CDR2 FYEKMQ (reference sequence). The CDR3 extends over 12 amino acids. V dropped 7 bases and J dropped 9 bases, with 16 bases sitting between them. The CDR3 loop is CASTQTLAGQYF. In nucleotides, the CDR3 is TGTGCCAGCACCCAAACCCTGGCAGGGCAGTACTTC. Full variable domain (remainder filled in from reference TRBV13 and TRBJ2-7): AAGVIQSPRHLIKEKRETATLKCYPIPRHDTVYWYQQGPGQDPQFLISFYEKMQSDKGSIPDRFSAQQFSDYHSELNMSSLELGDSALYFCASTQTLAGQYFGPGTRLTVT.

The chain uses TRBV20-1 and TRBJ2-7, with TRBD1 identical over 8 bases. Trimming took 3 bases from V and 1 from J; bases not matched to a gene: 2. Germline V CDR1 and CDR2: DFQATT, SNEGSKA (reference sequence). The CDR3 is 13 amino acids. CDR3 sequence reads: CSARDRASYEQYF. The CDR3 DNA reads TGCAGTGCTAGGGACAGGGCGTCCTACGAGCAGTACTTC.

The V gene is TRBV15, the J gene TRBJ1-6; D gene ambiguous. Trimming removed 0 bases from V and 9 bases from J, with 9 bases in between. Per the germline V gene, CDR1 is LNHNV and CDR2 is YYDKDF (reference sequence). The CDR3 is made up of 14 amino acids. Written as DNA, the CDR3 is TGTGCCACCAGCAGAGAGGGGTGGGGTTCACCCCTCCACTTT. Protein product: CATSREGWGSPLHF.

The chain has TRBV4-2 and TRBJ2-5; the D is unclear. The CDR3 loop spans 16 amino acids. The germline CDR1 and CDR2 sequences are LGHNA and YNFKEQ. Trimming removed 5 bases from V and 1 base from J, with 17 bases in between. CDR3 in amino acids: CASSDHIGQAQETQYF. DNA for the CDR3: TGTGCCAGCAGCGACCATATTGGCCAGGCCCAAGAGACCCAGTACTTC.

The chain joins TRBV5-1 to TRBJ2-2; 13 bases are shared with TRBD2. The CDR3 has 17 amino acids. With 4 bases clipped from V and 6 bases from J, the junction kept 9 bases outside the gene matches. Germline V gene sequence: CDR1 SGHRS, CDR2 YFSETQ. The CDR3 DNA follows: TGCGCCAGCAGCCCTGGTGGACTAGCGGGAGTCGCCGGGGAGCTGTTTTTT. Translation gives CASSPGGLAGVAGELFF.

The chain uses TRBV15 and TRBJ1-5; no definite D call. V was shortened by 8 bases and J by 4 bases, with 9 bases between the two germline ends. Germline CDR1 and CDR2: LNHNV and YYDKDF (reference sequence). This CDR3 has 12 residues. The CDR3 nucleotides are TGTGCCACCGGACGGGAGAATCAGCCCCAGCATTTT. Amino acids: CATGRENQPQHF.